This record looks at one T cell receptor (beta chain) sequence and its context. This sample stems from a study of blood T cell repertoires in COVID-19. As handled by the study authors: By means of reference gene primer amplification, nucleated cell counts were estimated. Sequencing was performed with immunoSEQ multiplex PCR; in TCRdb, only in-frame clones are kept and a portion is missing. That table gives V, J and clone size, and the DNA gave D and trimming. Counted here are under 200,000 clones, around 83% occurring once; the ten biggest clones make up less than 4%. V lost 7 bases to trimming and J lost 0 bases, with 13 bases between them. The germline gives CDR1 SGHTA, CDR2 FQGNSA. The CDR3 loop spans 15 amino acids.

The TCR was taken from a woman aged 45-59 years in a cohort exposed to, infected with or recovered from COVID-19 (not recorded which). The source material was PBMCs or T cells enriched from blood (not recorded which). This chain links TRBV7-2 with TRBJ1-3; a weak D match, TRBD1 (6 bases). CDR3 protein: CASNPTGTSGNTIYF. The CDR3 DNA reads TGTGCCAGCAACCCTACAGGGACCTCTGGAAACACCATATATTTT.